Detailed here is one T cell receptor beta chain. Produced via immunoSEQ multiplex PCR; TCRdb's table is partial and in-frame only. The table has approximately 300,000 clones, more than 75% seen once. What the recovered Cohort 3 donors had was two negative PCRs, clearance, or symptom resolution. The ends lost 8 bases at V and 9 bases at J; junction bases unmatched: 11. This CDR3 region has 14 residues. In germline, CDR1 is MNHEY, CDR2 SMNVEV (reference sequence). These data are taken from a study of blood T cell repertoires in COVID-19. The wider study: The United States, Italy and Spain supplied acute and convalescent COVID-19 samples.

This rearrangement joins TRBV27 to TRBJ2-2, with TRBD1 matching over 8 bases. Sequencing was carried out using PBMCs or T cells enriched from blood (not recorded which). This clonotype was obtained from a woman aged 18-29 years who had recovered from COVID-19. DNA for the CDR3: TGTGCCAGCTCGAGGGACAGGTTGTATAGGGAGCTGTTTTTT. Translating it yields CASSRDRLYRELFF.